This TCR beta chain was documented in a study of immune evolution from preneoplasia to lung adenocarcinoma. The table came from immunoSEQ multiplex PCR; TCRdb's copy has only in-frame clones and leaves some out. The profile shows approximately 7,000 clones, around 85% of them singletons. V was shortened by 3 bases and J by 5 bases, with 5 bases between the two germline ends. The CDR3 extends over 11 amino acids. Germline CDR1 and CDR2: SGHTA and FQGNSA. Material for sequencing was FFPE invasive lung adenocarcinoma tissue. This TCR came from a person aged 60 to 70 with lung adenocarcinoma. V and J are TRBV7-2 and TRBJ2-7; D is undetermined. The CDR3 DNA is TGTGCCAGCAGCTTTGGGGACGAGCAGTACTTC. It yields the protein CASSFGDEQYF.